Presented here are 21 T cell receptor beta chains from one specimen sequenced in a study of cytomegalovirus exposure and HLA in healthy donors. Primers for the PCR totalled 60 Vbeta and 13 Jbeta. Profiled with immunoSEQ multiplex PCR; TCRdb holds only in-frame clones, not every one. The table includes a few hundred thousand clones, more than 60% detected once. Input material: PBMCs. These receptors originate from a girl aged 2-9 years in good health and CMV-seronegative.

The V call is TRBV7-9, the J call TRBJ1-2; perhaps TRBD1 as D (5 bases). CDR3 length equals 15 residues. V was pared by 5 bases and J by 3 bases, with 16 bases between. Germline lookup yields CDR1 SEHNR and CDR2 FQNEAQ (reference sequence). The CDR3 loop reads CASSIQDPNYYGYTF. CDR3 coding DNA: TGTGCCAGCAGCATACAGGATCCAAACTACTATGGCTACACCTTC.

This chain's CDR3 is CASRHGRGTEAFF. The DNA of the CDR3 is TGTGCCAGCAGGCATGGGAGGGGCACTGAAGCTTTCTTT. The rearrangement uses TRBV5-4 and TRBJ1-1, with a possible D match to TRBD1 (5 bases). The CDR3 extends over 13 amino acids. V was clipped by 5 bases and J by 4 bases, with 12 bases between them. The V gene's germline CDR1 is SGHNT and CDR2 YYREEE (reference sequence).

This clone was seen just once. The chain couples TRBV11-2 to TRBJ2-1; D unclear. The CDR3 spans 15 residues. The germline V gene encodes CDR1 SGHAT and CDR2 FQNNGV. Trimming cost V 1 base and J 2 bases, with 9 bases left between them. The CDR3 sequence is CASSLVGSAYNEQFF. For the CDR3, the DNA is TGTGCCAGCAGCTTAGTGGGCTCTGCCTACAATGAGCAGTTCTTC. Full variable domain (remainder filled in from reference TRBV11-2 and TRBJ2-1): EAGVAQSPRYKIIEKRQSVAFWCNPISGHATLYWYQQILGQGPKLLIQFQNNGVVDDSQLPKDRFSAERLKGVDSTLKIQPAKLEDSAVYLCASSLVGSAYNEQFFGPGTRLTVL.

The rearrangement joins TRBV2 to TRBJ2-1; 10 nucleotides match TRBD2. This CDR3 has 18 residues. Per germline, CDR1 SNHLY and CDR2 FYNNEI. V dropped 7 bases and J dropped 5; count of bases not matched to a gene: 17. CDR3 nucleotides: TGTGCCAGCAATACCTGGAAGCGGGGGGGTACAATCAACAATGAGCAGTTCTTC. This gives the protein CASNTWKRGGTINNEQFF. The whole variable domain, filled in from reference TRBV2 and TRBJ2-1, reads EPEVTQTPSHQVTQMGQEVILRCVPISNHLYFYWYRQILGQKVEFLVSFYNNEISEKSEIFDDQFSVERPDGSNFTLKIRSTKLEDSAMYFCASNTWKRGGTINNEQFFGPGTRLTVL.

This chain connects TRBV6-1 to TRBJ1-2; D not resolved. V was clipped by 6 bases and J by 0 bases, with 8 bases between them. The CDR3 is 13 amino acids. Germline assignment: CDR1 MNHNS and CDR2 SASEGT. CDR3 nucleotide sequence: TGTGCCAGCAGGGCCTCAGCTAACTATGGCTACACCTTC. It yields the protein CASRASANYGYTF.

The V gene is TRBV9, the J gene TRBJ1-2; weak D call: TRBD1 (5 bases). Trimming removed 6 bases from V and 4 bases from J, with 10 bases in between. CDR1 and CDR2 from the germline V gene are SGDLS and YYNGEE. The length of the CDR3 is 12 residues. The DNA of the CDR3 is TGTGCCAGCACTCGGGGGACCTATGGCTACACCTTC. This codes for CASTRGTYGYTF.

This clone was counted between two and nine times. This chain joins TRBV6-1 and TRBJ2-5; TRBD1 aligns across 7 bases. The CDR3 covers 14 residues. CDR1 MNHNS and CDR2 SASEGT come from the germline V gene. Trimming removed 4 bases from V and 1 base from J; junction bases left unmatched: 3. The CDR3, as DNA: TGTGCCAGCAGTGCTAGGACAGGCCAAGAGACCCAGTACTTC. Its protein is CASSARTGQETQYF.

About this clone: A junction end diverges from the germline sequence, so it may reflect a read error. This sequence joins TRBV7-9 and TRBJ1-1; no clear D. Germline lookup yields CDR1 SEHNR and CDR2 FQNEAQ (reference sequence). The CDR3 contains 11 residues. The CDR3 here is CSSSLAIEAFF. In DNA form, the CDR3 reads TGTTCCAGCAGCTTAGCTATAGAAGCTTTCTTT. The whole variable domain, remainder taken from reference TRBV7-9 and TRBJ1-1, is DTGVSQNPRHKITKRGQNVTFRCDPISEHNRLYWYRQTLGQGPEFLTYFQNEAQLEKSRLLSDRFSAERPKGSFSTLEIQRTEQGDSAMYLCSSSLAIEAFFGQGTRLTVV.

In regard to this clone: This same CDR3 is encoded by further DNA sequences in the sample. In DNA, the CDR3 is TGTGCCAGCAGCCCGACAGGGAACGAGCAGTACTTC. Protein sequence: CASSPTGNEQYF. V and J are TRBV5-4 and TRBJ2-7; the match to TRBD1 covers 7 bases. CDR3 length: 12 residues. The V and J ends lost 4 bases and 5 bases, in that order; junction bases with no gene match: 3. The germline gives CDR1 SGHNT, CDR2 YYREEE (reference sequence).

This chain's CDR3 is CASSLGEAYEQYF. The CDR3 DNA reads as TGTGCCAGCAGCTTAGGGGAGGCGTACGAGCAGTACTTC. The chain uses TRBV11-3 and TRBJ2-7, with D possibly being TRBD2 (6 bases). CDR3 size: 13 residues. CDR1 and CDR2 (germline): SGHNT, YENEEA. V shed 1 base and J shed 4 bases, with 8 bases lying between them.

The V gene is TRBV7-9, the J gene TRBJ1-1; 8 nucleotides line up with TRBD1. The CDR3 runs to 15 residues. Germline assignment: CDR1 SEHNR and CDR2 FQNEAQ (reference sequence). Trimming removed 2 bases from V and 4 bases from J; junction bases left unmatched: 6. The CDR3 nucleotides read TGTGCCAGCAGCTTAACAGGGGGTAGGGGCACTGAAGCTTTCTTT. Amino acid sequence: CASSLTGGRGTEAFF.

This chain connects TRBV6-6 to TRBJ1-1; 8 bases are a match to TRBD1. J lost 3 bases, V lost 7 bases, and 13 bases had no gene match. The germline V gene has CDR1 MNHNY and CDR2 SVGAGI (reference sequence). This CDR3 spans 16 amino acids. CDR3: CASNQGASVEDTEAFF. The CDR3, as DNA: TGTGCCAGCAATCAGGGGGCATCGGTGGAGGACACTGAAGCTTTCTTT.

The J gene is TRBJ1-4, the V gene TRBV5-1; D not resolved. Trimming stripped 5 bases from V and 0 bases from J, with 8 bases between. Germline V lookup: CDR1 SGHRS, CDR2 YFSETQ. The CDR3 extends over 14 amino acids. For the CDR3, the DNA is TGCGCCAGCAGAGAGTCGGCAACTAATGAAAAACTGTTTTTT. As protein: CASRESATNEKLFF.

Regarding this clone: A junction boundary mismatches the germline segment, possibly from a read error. The chain links TRBV4-2 to TRBJ2-3; D possibly corresponds to TRBD1 (5 bases). This CDR3 contains 16 residues. The germline gives CDR1 LGHNA, CDR2 YNFKEQ. The CDR3 DNA reads TGTGCCAACAGCCAAGTAGTGGGGCCTCTCACAGATACGCAGTATTTT. This gives the protein CANSQVVGPLTDTQYF.

In its sample, this clone was seen a few times. The J gene is TRBJ2-5, the V gene TRBV11-2; TRBD2 aligns across 12 bases. Germline lookup yields CDR1 SGHAT and CDR2 FQNNGV. Trimming at V came to 1 base and at J to 5 bases, leaving 2 bases not matched to a gene. CDR3 length: 15 residues. The CDR3 reads CASSLGLAGAETQYF. CDR3 coding DNA: TGTGCCAGCAGCTTAGGACTAGCGGGAGCTGAGACCCAGTACTTC.

This rearrangement joins TRBV25-1 to TRBJ2-3, with 8 bases lining up with TRBD2. V lost 4 bases and J lost 5; bases outside the gene matches: 8. Looked up from germline, CDR1 is MGHDK and CDR2 is SYGVNS. This CDR3 spans 15 amino acids. In DNA, the CDR3 is TGTGCCAGCAGTGGGGTGACTAGCGCGATAGATACGCAGTATTTT. It encodes CASSGVTSAIDTQYF.

This sequence joins TRBV19 and TRBJ1-1; D is undetermined. Germline CDR1 LNHDA, CDR2 SQIVND (reference sequence). V was pared by 1 base and J by 4 bases, with 10 bases between. CDR3 length: 14 residues. The CDR3 region is CASSIGSAGTEAFF. The CDR3, as DNA: TGTGCCAGTAGTATAGGAAGCGCTGGCACTGAAGCTTTCTTT.

The V gene is TRBV12-5, the J gene TRBJ2-3; weak D call: TRBD1 (5 bases). The CDR3 is made up of 14 amino acids. In germline, CDR1 is LGHNT, CDR2 FRNRAP. Trimming left V 1 base short and J 3 bases short, with 8 bases between. The CDR3, as DNA: TGTGCTAGTGGTTTGGGGGGCTCAACAGATACGCAGTATTTT. It translates to CASGLGGSTDTQYF. Full variable domain (outside the CDR3, taken from reference TRBV12-5 and TRBJ2-3): DARVTQTPRHKVTEMGQEVTMRCQPILGHNTVFWYRQTMMQGLELLAYFRNRAPLDDSGMPKDRFSAEMPDATLATLKIQPSEPRDSAVYFCASGLGGSTDTQYFGPGTRLTVL.

The J gene is TRBJ1-2, the V gene TRBV2, with D possibly being TRBD1 (6 bases). Germline-derived CDR1 and CDR2 are SNHLY and FYNNEI. The CDR3 extends over 13 amino acids. V was pared by 6 bases and J by 2 bases, with 10 bases between. CDR3 sequence reads: CASRNRVNYGYTF. The CDR3 DNA follows: TGTGCCAGCAGGAACAGGGTAAACTATGGCTACACCTTC.

This clone was observed once. This chain links TRBV5-6 with TRBJ2-7; 7 bases are shared with TRBD2. V was pared by 4 bases and J by 2 bases, with 9 bases of the junction left unmatched. CDR3 length equals 15 residues. CDR1 and CDR2 (germline): SGHDT, YYEEEE. Here the CDR3 DNA reads TGTGCCAGCAGCCCAAGGGGTGGGGGGGCCTACGAGCAGTACTTC. Its protein is CASSPRGGGAYEQYF.

The chain's CDR3 is CASSPGRDRFSAGELFF. The CDR3 DNA reads as TGTGCCAGCTCACCGGGCCGGGACAGGTTTTCCGCCGGGGAGCTGTTTTTT. This chain links TRBV18 with TRBJ2-2, with 8 positions matching TRBD1. The V gene's germline CDR1 is KGHSH and CDR2 LQKENI. J was trimmed by 6 bases and V by 3 bases; bases with no gene match: 12. CDR3 length: 17 residues.